A single sample is the source of the 24 T cell receptor beta chains below, sequenced in a study of quantifying T cell responses using KT2 cells. Study summary: RNA was reverse transcribed with TCR alpha and beta constant-region primers.

An oligo carrying a UMI was ligated to the cDNA 3' end. The first PCR ran 3 to 5 cycles with an equimolar RC1.1 and RC1.2 beta primer mix. TCRdb processed the UMI-ligation and nested PCR reads anew with MiXCR; each CDR3 protein has one entry. The table records fewer than 45,000 distinct CDR3 sequences, over 15% of them present only once. Sample: PBMCs spiked with cells of the T cell clone KT2. The receptor source for this set is a human donor.

This chain uses TRBV6-5 with TRBJ1-1; no clear D. The germline V and J ends were trimmed by 0 bases and 3 bases, with 8 bases remaining between them. Germline V gene sequence: CDR1 MNHEY, CDR2 SVGAGI. The CDR3 totals 14 residues. In nucleotides, the CDR3 is TGTGCCAGCAGTTACTCATCGGGTGACACTGAAGCTTTCTTT. It is translated as CASSYSSGDTEAFF.

This clonotype was recorded many times. The chain has TRBV20-1 and TRBJ2-7; TRBD2 matches 10 bases. The CDR3 is made up of 16 amino acids. The J segment lost 0 bases and the V segment lost 3 bases, leaving 8 bases of the junction unmatched. Looked up from germline, CDR1 is DFQATT and CDR2 is SNEGSKA (reference sequence). CDR3 loop: CSAREIAGGFSYEQYF. Written as DNA, the CDR3 is TGCAGTGCTAGGGAAATAGCGGGAGGTTTCTCCTACGAGCAGTACTTC.

This clonotype has ten or more counts. The J gene is TRBJ2-7, the V gene TRBV20-1, with no clear D. V was trimmed by 1 base and J by 4 bases, leaving 17 bases between them. Germline values: CDR1 DFQATT, CDR2 SNEGSKA (reference sequence). This CDR3 contains 15 residues. The CDR3 nucleotides read TGCAGTGCTAGAGTCACTCTCCGGTCGGGTTACGAGCAGTACTTC. It translates to CSARVTLRSGYEQYF.

This clonotype was picked up a small number of times. J is TRBJ2-4 and V is TRBV20-1, with D perhaps matching TRBD1 (7 bases). Trimming removed 0 bases from V and 1 base from J, with 16 bases in between. This CDR3 has 17 amino acids. Germline V lookup: CDR1 DFQATT, CDR2 SNEGSKA (reference sequence). CDR3 in amino acids: CSARDPMEGAAKNIQYF. CDR3 bases: TGCAGTGCTAGAGATCCCATGGAGGGGGCGGCCAAAAACATTCAGTACTTC.

In this sample, this clonotype turned up a few times. The chain links TRBV7-2 to TRBJ2-3; possibly TRBD2 for D (5 bases). From germline, CDR1 is SGHTA and CDR2 FQGNSA. The V and J ends lost 0 bases and 6 bases respectively, with 7 bases between them. The CDR3 is 13 amino acids. In nucleotides, the CDR3 is TGTGCCAGCAGCTTAGCGGAGGACGATACGCAGTATTTT. Translated: CASSLAEDDTQYF.

This clonotype has a handful of counts. The V gene is TRBV12-5, the J gene TRBJ2-6; D is unresolved. V was pared by 3 bases and J by 1 base, with 7 bases between. The germline V gene has CDR1 LGHNT and CDR2 FRNRAP. The CDR3 totals 15 residues. The CDR3 here is CASGFAASGANVLTF. The CDR3 DNA sequence: TGTGCTAGTGGTTTCGCGGCGTCTGGGGCCAACGTCCTGACTTTC.

The chain carries TRBV20-1 and TRBJ2-3, with D perhaps TRBD2 (6 bases). Trimming shortened V by 5 bases and J by 3 bases, and 15 bases separated the two germline ends. CDR1 DFQATT and CDR2 SNEGSKA come from the germline V gene (reference sequence). There are 14 residues in the CDR3. CDR3 region: CSAAPTGATDTQYF. The CDR3 DNA is TGCAGTGCTGCTCCGACGGGAGCTACAGATACGCAGTATTTT.

This clonotype appeared many times. V gene TRBV21-1 combines with J gene TRBJ1-2; the table's D call, TRBD1, has no DNA check behind it. TRBV21-1 is a known pseudogene. The CDR3 loop spans 14 amino acids. CDR3 nucleotides: TGTGCCAGCAACCCGGGACAGCGAATCTATGGCTACACCTTC. Amino acids: CASNPGQRIYGYTF.

This clonotype was seen more than once but under ten times. J is TRBJ2-7 and V is TRBV2, with TRBD1 as a possible D gene (5 bases). CDR1 and CDR2 from the germline V gene are SNHLY and FYNNEI. The CDR3 runs 17 residues. V gave up 7 bases and J gave up 5 bases, with 27 bases separating them. CDR3 coding DNA: TGTGCCAGCACTAGAGATAGGACACCAGGAACTCCTCACGAGCAGTACTTC. Protein sequence: CASTRDRTPGTPHEQYF.

This clonotype was counted many times. The chain recombines TRBV7-9 with TRBJ1-1; D remains unclear. V was trimmed by 3 bases and J by 1 base, leaving 6 bases between them. The CDR3 is made up of 13 amino acids. The germline V gene encodes CDR1 SEHNR and CDR2 FQNEAQ (reference sequence). CDR3 in amino acids: CASSLSRNTEAFF. The CDR3 DNA follows: TGTGCCAGCAGCTTGTCGAGGAACACTGAAGCTTTCTTT.

This clonotype showed up many times. CDR3: CASSVEGGGPQETQYF. DNA for the CDR3: TGTGCCAGCAGCGTAGAAGGGGGAGGGCCCCAAGAGACCCAGTACTTC. The chain carries TRBV9 and TRBJ2-5, with D possibly matching TRBD2 (7 bases). CDR3 length: 16 amino acids. In germline, CDR1 is SGDLS, CDR2 YYNGEE. V lost 0 bases to trimming and J lost 1 base, with 13 bases between them.

The chain uses TRBV20-1 and TRBJ2-3; no clear D. Germline CDR1 reads DFQATT; CDR2 reads SNEGSKA (reference sequence). The ends were cut back, 4 bases at V and 2 bases at J, with 10 bases in the middle. The CDR3 has 13 residues. CDR3 region: CSAIRSDTDTQYF. For the CDR3, the DNA is TGCAGTGCTATACGTTCTGACACAGATACGCAGTATTTT.

Many counts were recorded for this clonotype. J is TRBJ2-7 and V is TRBV6-6; 7 bases line up with TRBD1. After removal of 2 bases from V and 3 bases from J, the junction contained 7 bases not matched to a gene. The germline V gene has CDR1 MNHNY and CDR2 SVGAGI (reference sequence). The CDR3 extends over 15 amino acids. CDR3: CASSYGLTGNYEQYF. In nucleotides, the CDR3 is TGTGCCAGCAGTTACGGGTTGACAGGGAACTACGAGCAGTACTTC.

The V gene is TRBV4-1, the J gene TRBJ2-5; unclear D gene. The CDR3 covers 14 residues. V lost 0 bases and J lost 7, with 12 bases in between. CDR1 and CDR2 (germline): MGHRA, YSYEKL. The CDR3 region has the DNA TGCGCCAGCAGCCAAGAGTGGGCCTTGGGGACCCAGTACTTC. Translating it yields CASSQEWALGTQYF.

The V gene is TRBV11-2, the J gene TRBJ2-1; possible D gene TRBD1, 6 bases. Germline V gives CDR1 SGHAT, CDR2 FQNNGV. V was clipped by 2 bases and J by 10 bases, with 15 bases between them. The CDR3 spans 14 residues. The CDR3 region is CASSLIRDTLEQFF. The CDR3 DNA reads TGTGCCAGCAGCTTAATCCGGGACACCCTCGAGCAGTTCTTC.

This clonotype was observed a handful of times. This rearrangement joins TRBV2 to TRBJ1-1; 7 nucleotides match TRBD1. Germline lookup yields CDR1 SNHLY and CDR2 FYNNEI. This CDR3 has 13 amino acids. With 8 bases clipped from V and 5 bases from J, the junction kept 8 bases outside the gene matches. The CDR3 sequence: CASRQGGATEAFF. In DNA form, the CDR3 reads TGTGCCAGCCGACAGGGCGGAGCGACTGAAGCTTTCTTT.

In the case of this clonotype: The CDR3 does not end in the conserved phenylalanine or tryptophan, so this is likely a read error. The genes are TRBV12-3 or TRBV12-4 and TRBJ1-1; D call uncertain. The CDR3 is 17 amino acids. Trimming removed 3 bases at V and 0 bases at J, with 17 bases between. The CDR3: CASSFDLSSPMNTEAFL. CDR3 DNA sequence: TGTGCCAGCAGTTTCGACCTATCTAGCCCTATGAACACTGAAGCTTTCCTT.

The chain links TRBV3-1 to TRBJ1-1, with D perhaps TRBD1 (5 bases). V lost 1 base and J 6 bases, leaving 18 bases between the germline ends. Germline values: CDR1 LGHDT, CDR2 YNNKEL (reference sequence). This CDR3 spans 16 amino acids. CDR3: CASSQVPQGVMAEAFF. CDR3 bases: TGTGCCAGCAGCCAAGTTCCCCAGGGTGTTATGGCTGAAGCTTTCTTT.

The gene calls are TRBV24-1 and TRBJ2-2; 8 positions match TRBD1. The V segment lost 4 bases and the J segment 1 base; nucleotides outside the gene matches: 4. Per the germline V gene, CDR1 is KGHDR and CDR2 is SFDVKD. This CDR3 is built from 16 residues. DNA for the CDR3: TGTGCCACCAGTGACCCCAGGGGGCAGAACACCGGGGAGCTGTTTTTT. It yields the protein CATSDPRGQNTGELFF.

V usage is TRBV20-1 and J usage is TRBJ2-7; 12 bases line up with TRBD2. Germline V gene lookup returns CDR1 DFQATT and CDR2 SNEGSKA (reference sequence). With 0 bases clipped from V and 0 bases from J, the junction kept 6 bases outside the gene matches. This CDR3 has 17 amino acids. The CDR3 loop reads CSARDLAGGLPSYEQYF. In DNA, the CDR3 is TGCAGTGCTAGAGACCTAGCGGGAGGGCTCCCCTCCTACGAGCAGTACTTC.

The chain combines TRBV7-6 with TRBJ2-7, with 9 bases aligning to TRBD1. After removal of 5 bases from V and 5 bases from J, the junction contained 10 bases not matched to a gene. Germline V gene lookup returns CDR1 SGHVS and CDR2 FNYEAQ. CDR3 length: 15 amino acids. The CDR3 nucleotides are TGTGCCAGCAGCCTATGGACAGGGGACTCTGACGAGCAGTACTTC. Its protein is CASSLWTGDSDEQYF.

The chain couples TRBV12-3 or TRBV12-4 to TRBJ2-5; TRBD2 matches at 7 bases. The trim removed 5 bases at V and 7 bases at J, leaving 7 bases unmatched. The CDR3 sequence is 13 residues long. In DNA form, the CDR3 reads TGTGCCAGCAGTAATGGACTAGTCGGGACCCAGTACTTC. This codes for CASSNGLVGTQYF.

This clonotype was seen many times. The chain links TRBV5-1 to TRBJ2-1; 10 nucleotides match TRBD2. CDR1 is SGHRS and CDR2 is YFSETQ in the germline V gene. This CDR3 contains 15 residues. Unmatched junction bases numbered 9, after V lost 5 bases and J lost 7 bases. The CDR3 protein is CASRPTSGAYNEQFF. The CDR3 DNA follows: TGCGCCAGCAGACCAACTAGCGGGGCATATAATGAGCAGTTCTTC.

The sample holds a few counts of this clonotype. The chain has TRBV29-1 and TRBJ2-1; D assignment may be TRBD1 or TRBD2 (5 bases each). V was clipped by 4 bases and J by 9 bases, with 13 bases between them. CDR1 and CDR2 (germline): SQVTM, ANQGSEA. The CDR3 is made up of 12 amino acids. The CDR3 here is CSVGRGTSEQFF. CDR3 in DNA: TGCAGCGTTGGTAGGGGTACTAGTGAGCAGTTCTTC.